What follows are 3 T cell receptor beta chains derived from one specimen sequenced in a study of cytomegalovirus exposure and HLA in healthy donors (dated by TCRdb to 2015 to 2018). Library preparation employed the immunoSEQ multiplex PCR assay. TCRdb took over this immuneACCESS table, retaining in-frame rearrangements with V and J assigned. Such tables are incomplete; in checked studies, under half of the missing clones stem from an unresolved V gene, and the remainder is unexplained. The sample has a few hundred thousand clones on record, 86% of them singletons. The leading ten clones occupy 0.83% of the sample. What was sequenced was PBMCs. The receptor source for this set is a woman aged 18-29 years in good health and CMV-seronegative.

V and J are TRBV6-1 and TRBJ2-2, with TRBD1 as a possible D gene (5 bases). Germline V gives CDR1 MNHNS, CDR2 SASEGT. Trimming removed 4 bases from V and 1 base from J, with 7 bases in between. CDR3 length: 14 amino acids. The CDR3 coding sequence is TGTGCCAGCAGTGCCGGACAGAACACCGGGGAGCTGTTTTTT. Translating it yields CASSAGQNTGELFF.

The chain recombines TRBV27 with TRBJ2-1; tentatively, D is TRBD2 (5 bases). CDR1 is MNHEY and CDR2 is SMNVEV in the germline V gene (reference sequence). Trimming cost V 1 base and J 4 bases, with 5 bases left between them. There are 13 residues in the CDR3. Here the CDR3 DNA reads TGTGCCAGCAGTTTATGGAGGTACAATGAGCAGTTCTTC. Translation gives CASSLWRYNEQFF.

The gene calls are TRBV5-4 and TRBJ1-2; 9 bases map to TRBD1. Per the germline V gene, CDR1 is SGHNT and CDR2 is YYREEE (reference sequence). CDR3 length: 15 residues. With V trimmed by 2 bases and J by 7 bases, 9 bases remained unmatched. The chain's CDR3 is CASSLTSTGGSGYTF. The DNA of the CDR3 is TGTGCCAGCAGCTTAACCTCGACAGGGGGTAGTGGCTACACCTTC.